This T cell receptor (beta chain) was sequenced for a study of OX40 agonist ivuxolimab in advanced cancers. Study background: The drug used for patients, ivuxolimab, was an agonistic anti-OX40 (CD134) antibody.

V dropped 5 bases and J dropped 2 bases, with 8 bases sitting between them. This CDR3 is 13 amino acids long. The germline CDR1 and CDR2 sequences are SGHVS and FNYEAQ. Profiled with immunoSEQ multiplex PCR; TCRdb holds only in-frame clones, not every one. The sample records some 90,000 clones, around nine tenths being singletons. The sequence came from an adult with an advanced solid tumor such as melanoma, head and neck, liver or kidney cancer. The material was CD4+ or CD8+ T cells sorted from blood, obtained in a trial of the OX40 agonist ivuxolimab. The chain employs TRBV7-6 and TRBJ2-3; D unclear. CDR3 region: CASSPGFTDTQYF. The CDR3 coding sequence is TGTGCCAGCAGCCCCGGGTTCACAGATACGCAGTATTTT.